The T cell receptor (beta chain) under discussion was sequenced for a study of identical twins. V gave up 6 bases and J gave up 2 bases; unmatched junction bases: 3. The CDR3 has 14 amino acids. The germline gives CDR1 ENHRY, CDR2 SYGVKD. One entry per CDR3 protein results from TCRdb running MiXCR on the 5' RACE reads. The top ten hold about 0.99% of the sample, which has about 520,000 distinct CDR3 sequences, under 25% seen once. In its sample, this clonotype was seen a few times. The same sample was also studied in work on T cells expressing NK-cell markers.

The sample consisted of CD4+ T cells sorted from blood. The chain carries TRBV10-3 and TRBJ2-7, with 11 nucleotides matching TRBD2. The receptor was derived from a woman under 30 in good health. CDR3 loop: CAIRPSGGTYEQYF. The CDR3 DNA follows: TGTGCCATCAGGCCTAGCGGGGGGACCTACGAGCAGTACTTC.